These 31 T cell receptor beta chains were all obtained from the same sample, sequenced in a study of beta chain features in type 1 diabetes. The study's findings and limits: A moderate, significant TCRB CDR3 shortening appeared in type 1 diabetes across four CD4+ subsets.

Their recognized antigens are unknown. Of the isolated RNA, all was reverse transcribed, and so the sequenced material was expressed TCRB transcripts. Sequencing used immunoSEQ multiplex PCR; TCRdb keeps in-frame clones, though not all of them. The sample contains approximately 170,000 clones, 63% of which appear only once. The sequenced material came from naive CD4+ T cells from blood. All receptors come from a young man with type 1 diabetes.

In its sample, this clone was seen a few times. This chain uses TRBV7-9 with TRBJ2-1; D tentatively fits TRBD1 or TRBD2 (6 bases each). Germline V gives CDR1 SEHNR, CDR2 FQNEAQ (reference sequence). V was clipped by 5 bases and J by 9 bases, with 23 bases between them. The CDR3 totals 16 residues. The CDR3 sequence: CASSPPGLGGRGEQFF. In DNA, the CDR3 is TGTGCCAGCAGCCCTCCCGGTCTCGGGGGCCGGGGTGAGCAGTTCTTC.

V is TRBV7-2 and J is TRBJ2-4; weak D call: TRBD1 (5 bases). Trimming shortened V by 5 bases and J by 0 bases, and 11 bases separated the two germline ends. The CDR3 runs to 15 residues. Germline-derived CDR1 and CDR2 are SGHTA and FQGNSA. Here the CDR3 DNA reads TGTGCCAGCAGCCAGACAGAGTTAGCCAAAAACATTCAGTACTTC. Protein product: CASSQTELAKNIQYF.

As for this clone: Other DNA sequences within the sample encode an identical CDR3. The chain's CDR3 is CASSASTDTQYF. CDR3 bases: TGTGCCAGCAGCGCCAGCACAGATACGCAGTATTTT. The V gene is TRBV9, the J gene TRBJ2-3; D is unclear. Trimming shortened V by 3 bases and J by 0 bases, and 2 bases separated the two germline ends. Germline assignment: CDR1 SGDLS and CDR2 YYNGEE. The CDR3 spans 12 residues.

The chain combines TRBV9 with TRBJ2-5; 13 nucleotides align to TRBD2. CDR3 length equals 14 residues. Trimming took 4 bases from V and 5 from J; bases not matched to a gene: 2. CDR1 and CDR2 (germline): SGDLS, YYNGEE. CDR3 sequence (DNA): TGTGCCAGCAGCTCGGGACTAGCGGGGGAGACCCAGTACTTC. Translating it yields CASSSGLAGETQYF.

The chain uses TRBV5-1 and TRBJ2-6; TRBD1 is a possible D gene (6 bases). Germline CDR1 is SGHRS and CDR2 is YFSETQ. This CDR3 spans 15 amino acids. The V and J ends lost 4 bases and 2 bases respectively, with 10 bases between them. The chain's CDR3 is CASSDAGAGANVLTF. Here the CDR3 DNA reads TGCGCCAGCAGCGATGCAGGGGCTGGGGCCAACGTCCTGACTTTC. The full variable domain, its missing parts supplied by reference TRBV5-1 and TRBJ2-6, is KAGVTQTPRYLIKTRGQQVTLSCSPISGHRSVSWYQQTPGQGLQFLFEYFSETQRNKGNFPGRFSGRQFSNSRSEMNVSTLELGDSALYLCASSDAGAGANVLTFGAGSRLTVL.

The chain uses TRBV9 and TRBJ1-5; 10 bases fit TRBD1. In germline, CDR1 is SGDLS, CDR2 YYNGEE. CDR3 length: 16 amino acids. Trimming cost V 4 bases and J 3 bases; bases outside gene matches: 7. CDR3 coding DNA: TGTGCCAGCAGCACGGGACAGGGGTTTACCAATCAGCCCCAGCATTTT. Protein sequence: CASSTGQGFTNQPQHF.

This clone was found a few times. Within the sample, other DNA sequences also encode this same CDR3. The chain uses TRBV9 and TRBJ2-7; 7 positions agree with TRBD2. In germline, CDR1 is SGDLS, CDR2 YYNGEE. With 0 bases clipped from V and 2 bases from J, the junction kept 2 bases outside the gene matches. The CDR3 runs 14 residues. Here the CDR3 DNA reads TGTGCCAGCAGCGTAGGGGGAGGGACCTACGAGCAGTACTTC. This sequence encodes CASSVGGGTYEQYF.

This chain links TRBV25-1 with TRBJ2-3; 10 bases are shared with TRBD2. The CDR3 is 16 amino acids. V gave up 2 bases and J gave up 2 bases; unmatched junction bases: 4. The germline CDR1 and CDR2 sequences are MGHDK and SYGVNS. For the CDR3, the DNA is TGTGCCAGCAGTGAACGGCTAGCGGGGGTCACAGATACGCAGTATTTT. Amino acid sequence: CASSERLAGVTDTQYF.

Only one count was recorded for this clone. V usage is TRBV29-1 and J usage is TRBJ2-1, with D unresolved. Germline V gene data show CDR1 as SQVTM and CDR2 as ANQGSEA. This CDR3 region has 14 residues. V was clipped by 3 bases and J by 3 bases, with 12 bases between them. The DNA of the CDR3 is TGCAGCGTTGAGAAGGGTTCGGTCTACAATGAGCAGTTCTTC. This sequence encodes CSVEKGSVYNEQFF.

The CDR3 region has the DNA TGTGCCAGCAGCAGAAGTGACGGACCCTACACCTTC. The encoded protein is CASSRSDGPYTF. The chain couples TRBV21-1 to TRBJ1-2. TRBV21-1 represents a pseudogene. This CDR3 comprises 12 residues.

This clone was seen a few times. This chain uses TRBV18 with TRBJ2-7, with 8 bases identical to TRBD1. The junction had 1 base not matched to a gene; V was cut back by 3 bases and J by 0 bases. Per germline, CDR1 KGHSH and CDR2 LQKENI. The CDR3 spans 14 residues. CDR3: CASSPQGASYEQYF. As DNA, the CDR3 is TGTGCCAGCTCACCCCAGGGGGCCTCCTACGAGCAGTACTTC.

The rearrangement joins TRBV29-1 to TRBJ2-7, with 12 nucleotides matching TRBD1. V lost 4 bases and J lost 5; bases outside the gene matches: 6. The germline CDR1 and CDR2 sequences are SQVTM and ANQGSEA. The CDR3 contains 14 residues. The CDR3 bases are TGCAGCGTTGTTCAGGGGACAGGGGGCAACGAGCAGTACTTC. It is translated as CSVVQGTGGNEQYF.

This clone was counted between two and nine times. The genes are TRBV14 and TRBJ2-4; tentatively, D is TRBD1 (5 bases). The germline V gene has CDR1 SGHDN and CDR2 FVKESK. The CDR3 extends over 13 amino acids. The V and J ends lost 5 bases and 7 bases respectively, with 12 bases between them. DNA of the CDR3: TGTGCCAGCAGCGTGCAGGGAAGGAACATTCAGTACTTC. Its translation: CASSVQGRNIQYF.

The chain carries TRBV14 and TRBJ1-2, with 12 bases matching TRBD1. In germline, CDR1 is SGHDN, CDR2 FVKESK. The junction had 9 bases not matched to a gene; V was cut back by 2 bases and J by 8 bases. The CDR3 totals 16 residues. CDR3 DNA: TGTGCCAGCAGCCAAAGCCTGGGACAGGGGGCGCGGGGCTACACCTTC. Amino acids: CASSQSLGQGARGYTF.

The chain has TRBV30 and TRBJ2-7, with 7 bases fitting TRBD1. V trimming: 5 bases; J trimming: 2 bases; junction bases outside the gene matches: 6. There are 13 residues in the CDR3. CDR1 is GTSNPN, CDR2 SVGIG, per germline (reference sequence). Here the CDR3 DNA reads TGTGCCTGGTTAGACGACAGGGCCTACGAGCAGTACTTC. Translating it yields CAWLDDRAYEQYF.

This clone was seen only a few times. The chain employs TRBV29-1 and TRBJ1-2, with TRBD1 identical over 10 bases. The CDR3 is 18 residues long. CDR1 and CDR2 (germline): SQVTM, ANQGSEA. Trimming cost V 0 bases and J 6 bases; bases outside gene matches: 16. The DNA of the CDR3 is TGCAGCGTTGAAGATACTGGACAGGGGGTTACTGGTACGGATGGCTACACCTTC. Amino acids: CSVEDTGQGVTGTDGYTF.

Here the CDR3 DNA reads TGTGCCAGCAGCTTAGCGTCACTCCCCTATACCGGGGAGCTGTTTTTT. Its protein product is CASSLASLPYTGELFF. V is TRBV7-6 and J is TRBJ2-2; no clear D. V was shortened by 0 bases and J by 5 bases, with 13 bases between the two germline ends. Germline loops: CDR1 SGHVS, CDR2 FNYEAQ. There are 16 residues in the CDR3.

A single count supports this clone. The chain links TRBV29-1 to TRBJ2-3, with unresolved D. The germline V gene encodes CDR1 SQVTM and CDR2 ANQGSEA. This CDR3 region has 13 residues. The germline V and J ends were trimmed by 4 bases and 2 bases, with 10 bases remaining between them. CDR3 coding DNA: TGCAGCGTTGTAGGTCCTAACACAGATACGCAGTATTTT. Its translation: CSVVGPNTDTQYF.

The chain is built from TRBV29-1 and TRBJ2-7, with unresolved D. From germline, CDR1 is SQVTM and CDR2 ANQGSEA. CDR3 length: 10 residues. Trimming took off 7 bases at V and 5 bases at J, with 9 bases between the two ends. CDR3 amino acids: CSGTWDEQYF. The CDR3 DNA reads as TGCAGCGGTACCTGGGACGAGCAGTACTTC.

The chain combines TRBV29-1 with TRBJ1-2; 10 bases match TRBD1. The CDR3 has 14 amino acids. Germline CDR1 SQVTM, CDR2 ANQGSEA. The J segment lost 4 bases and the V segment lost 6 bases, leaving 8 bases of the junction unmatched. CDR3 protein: CSVLRDRGSYGYTF. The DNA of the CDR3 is TGCAGCGTGCTCCGGGACAGGGGATCCTATGGCTACACCTTC. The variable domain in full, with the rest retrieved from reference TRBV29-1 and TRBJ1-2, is SAVISQKPSRDICQRGTSLTIQCQVDSQVTMMFWYRQQPGQSLTLIATANQGSEATYESGFVIDKFPISRPNLTFSTLTVSNMSPEDSSIYLCSVLRDRGSYGYTFGSGTRLTVV.

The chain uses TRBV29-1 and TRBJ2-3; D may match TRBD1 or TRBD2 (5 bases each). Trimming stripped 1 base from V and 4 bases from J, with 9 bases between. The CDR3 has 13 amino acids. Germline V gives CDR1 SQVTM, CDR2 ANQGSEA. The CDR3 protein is CSVEGGGADTQYF. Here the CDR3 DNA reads TGCAGCGTTGAAGGTGGGGGTGCAGATACGCAGTATTTT.

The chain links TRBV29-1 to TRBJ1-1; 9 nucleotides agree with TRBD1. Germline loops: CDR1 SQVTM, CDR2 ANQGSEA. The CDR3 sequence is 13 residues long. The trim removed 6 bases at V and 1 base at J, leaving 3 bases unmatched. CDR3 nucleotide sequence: TGCAGCGTAACGACAGGGGGGAACACTGAAGCTTTCTTT. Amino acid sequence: CSVTTGGNTEAFF.

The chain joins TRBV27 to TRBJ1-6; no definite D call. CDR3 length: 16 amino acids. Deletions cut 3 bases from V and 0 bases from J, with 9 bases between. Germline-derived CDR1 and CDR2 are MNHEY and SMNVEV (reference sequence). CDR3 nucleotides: TGTGCCAGCAGTTTCAGCAGCAGCTCCTATAATTCACCCCTCCACTTT. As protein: CASSFSSSSYNSPLHF.

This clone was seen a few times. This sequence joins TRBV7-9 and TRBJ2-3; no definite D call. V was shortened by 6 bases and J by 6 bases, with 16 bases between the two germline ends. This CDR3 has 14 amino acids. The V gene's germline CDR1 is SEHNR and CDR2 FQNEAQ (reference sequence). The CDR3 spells CASRAHRGADTQYF. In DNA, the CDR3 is TGTGCCAGCAGGGCCCATCGCGGCGCGGATACGCAGTATTTT.

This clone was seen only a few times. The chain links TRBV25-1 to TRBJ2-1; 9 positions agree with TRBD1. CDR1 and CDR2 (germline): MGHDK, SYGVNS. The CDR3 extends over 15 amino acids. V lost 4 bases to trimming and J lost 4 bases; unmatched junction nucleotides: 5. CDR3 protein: CASSGVGQGYNEQFF. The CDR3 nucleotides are TGTGCCAGCAGTGGAGTGGGACAGGGTTACAATGAGCAGTTCTTC. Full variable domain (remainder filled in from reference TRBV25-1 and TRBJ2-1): EADIYQTPRYLVIGTGKKITLECSQTMGHDKMYWYQQDPGMELHLIHYSYGVNSTEKGDLSSESTVSRIRTEHFPLTLESARPSHTSQYLCASSGVGQGYNEQFFGPGTRLTVL.

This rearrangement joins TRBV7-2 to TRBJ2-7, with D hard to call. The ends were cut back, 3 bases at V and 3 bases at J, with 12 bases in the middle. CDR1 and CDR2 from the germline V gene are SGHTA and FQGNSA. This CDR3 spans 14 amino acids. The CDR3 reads CASSFLAANYEQYF. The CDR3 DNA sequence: TGTGCCAGCAGCTTTCTTGCAGCGAACTACGAGCAGTACTTC.

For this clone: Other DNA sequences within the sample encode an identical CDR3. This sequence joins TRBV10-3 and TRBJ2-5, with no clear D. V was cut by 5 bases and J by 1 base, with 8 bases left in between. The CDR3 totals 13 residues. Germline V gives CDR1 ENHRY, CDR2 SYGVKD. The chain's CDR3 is CAISPRVQETQYF. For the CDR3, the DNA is TGTGCCATCAGTCCCCGGGTCCAAGAGACCCAGTACTTC.

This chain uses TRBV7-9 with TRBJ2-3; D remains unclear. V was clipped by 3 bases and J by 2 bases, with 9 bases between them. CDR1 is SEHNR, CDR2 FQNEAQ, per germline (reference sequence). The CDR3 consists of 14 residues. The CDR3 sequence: CASSFTAVTDTQYF. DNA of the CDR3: TGTGCCAGCAGCTTTACGGCGGTCACAGATACGCAGTATTTT. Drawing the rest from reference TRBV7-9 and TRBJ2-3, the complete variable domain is DTGVSQNPRHKITKRGQNVTFRCDPISEHNRLYWYRQTLGQGPEFLTYFQNEAQLEKSRLLSDRFSAERPKGSFSTLEIQRTEQGDSAMYLCASSFTAVTDTQYFGPGTRLTVL.

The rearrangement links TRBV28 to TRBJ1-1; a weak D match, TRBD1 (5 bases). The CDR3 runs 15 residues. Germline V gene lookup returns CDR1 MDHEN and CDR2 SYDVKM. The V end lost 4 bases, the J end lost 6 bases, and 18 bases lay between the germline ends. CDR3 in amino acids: CASSSSPAGKSEAFF. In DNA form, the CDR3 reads TGTGCCAGCAGTTCCTCCCCTGCAGGGAAGTCTGAAGCTTTCTTT.

The CDR3 bases are TGTGCCAGCAGCTCCCGTTGGGACGTTGGCACAGATACGCAGTATTTT. Translated, it gives CASSSRWDVGTDTQYF. V and J are TRBV7-6 and TRBJ2-3, with D perhaps given as TRBD1 or TRBD2 (5 bases each). The germline V gene encodes CDR1 SGHVS and CDR2 FNYEAQ. The CDR3 covers 16 residues. V lost 4 bases to trimming and J lost 1 base, with 15 bases between them.

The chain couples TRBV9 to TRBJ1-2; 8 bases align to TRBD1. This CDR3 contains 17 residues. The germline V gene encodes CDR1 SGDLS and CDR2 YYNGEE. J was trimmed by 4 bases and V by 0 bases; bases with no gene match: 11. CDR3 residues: CASSVATSGQGAYGYTF. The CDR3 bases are TGTGCCAGCAGCGTAGCGACCTCCGGACAGGGTGCCTATGGCTACACCTTC.